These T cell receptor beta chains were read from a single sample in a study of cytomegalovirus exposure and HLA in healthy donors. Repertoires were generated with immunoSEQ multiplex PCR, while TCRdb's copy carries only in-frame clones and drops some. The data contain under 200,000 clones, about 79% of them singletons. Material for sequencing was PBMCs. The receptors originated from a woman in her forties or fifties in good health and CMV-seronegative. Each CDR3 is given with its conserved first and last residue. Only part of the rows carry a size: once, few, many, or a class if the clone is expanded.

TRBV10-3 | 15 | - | CAISESGQEKDEQFF
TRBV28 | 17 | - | CASSLEAGGFGNQPQHF
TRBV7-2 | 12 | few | CASSLLAYEQYF
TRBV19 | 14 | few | CASSTTRGDTEAFF
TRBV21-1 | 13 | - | CASTGLEGYGYTF
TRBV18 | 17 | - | CASSPTGSGGVNSPLHF
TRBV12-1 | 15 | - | CASSTTSGGTGELFF
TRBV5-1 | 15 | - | CASSAPGTGHGELFF
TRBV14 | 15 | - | CASSQGLAGAGELFF
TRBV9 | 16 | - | CASSAAQGASYNEQFF